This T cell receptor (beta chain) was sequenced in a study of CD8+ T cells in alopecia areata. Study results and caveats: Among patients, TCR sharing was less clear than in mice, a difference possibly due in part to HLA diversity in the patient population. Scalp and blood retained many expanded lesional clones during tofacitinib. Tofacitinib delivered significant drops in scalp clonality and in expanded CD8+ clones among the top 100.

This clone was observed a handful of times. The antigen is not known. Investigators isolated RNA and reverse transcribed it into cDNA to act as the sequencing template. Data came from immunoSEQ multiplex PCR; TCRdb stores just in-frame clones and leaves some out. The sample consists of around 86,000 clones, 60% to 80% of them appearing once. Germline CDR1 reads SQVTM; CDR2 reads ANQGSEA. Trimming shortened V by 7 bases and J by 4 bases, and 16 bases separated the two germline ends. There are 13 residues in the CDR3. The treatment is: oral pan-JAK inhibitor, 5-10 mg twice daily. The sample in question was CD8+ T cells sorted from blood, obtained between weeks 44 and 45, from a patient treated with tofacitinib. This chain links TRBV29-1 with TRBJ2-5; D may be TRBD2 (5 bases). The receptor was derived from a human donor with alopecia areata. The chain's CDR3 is CSGLVGLLETQYF. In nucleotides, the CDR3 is TGCAGCGGACTCGTAGGACTTCTAGAGACCCAGTACTTC.